What follows describes a single TCR beta chain. The length of the CDR3 is 19 residues. Germline values: CDR1 SGHRS, CDR2 YFSETQ. With V trimmed by 0 bases and J by 0 bases, 13 bases remained unmatched. This sample was included in a study of T cell responses to AZD1222 COVID-19 vaccine. The assay was immunoSEQ multiplex PCR, and TCRdb's table has in-frame clones only and misses some. The table records 140,000 to 150,000 clones, about 93% of them present only once. The receptor was isolated from an adult in good health. The chain couples TRBV5-1 to TRBJ2-3; 7 positions agree with TRBD2. Material: peripheral blood, obtained on day 0 of AZD1222 vaccination. The CDR3 sequence: CASSLGRTRSQSSTDTQYF. The CDR3 DNA sequence: TGCGCCAGCAGCTTGGGGCGGACTAGATCCCAATCTAGCACAGATACGCAGTATTTT.